This T cell receptor (beta chain) was obtained from a study of cytomegalovirus exposure and HLA in healthy donors. Study findings and constraints: The study dropped some indistinguishable V segments, TRBV6-2 and TRBV6-3 among them.

V lost 6 bases, J lost 6 bases, and 14 bases stayed unmatched. The length of the CDR3 is 16 residues. The germline V gene has CDR1 SGHVS and CDR2 FQNEAQ. It was with 60 Vbeta and 13 Jbeta primers that the PCR ran. Here immunoSEQ multiplex PCR was the method, and the copy in TCRdb shows in-frame clones only, minus some. The sample consists of 150,000 to 200,000 clones, roughly four fifths of them appearing once. On this clone: Its antigen is still unknown.

The gene calls are TRBV7-8 and TRBJ1-5; 7 bases are a match to TRBD1. The sample consisted of PBMCs. The sequence was collected from a man in his fifties in good health and CMV-seronegative. The CDR3 is CASSPIGTVLSQPQHF. CDR3 bases: TGTGCCAGCAGTCCTATCGGGACAGTGTTGAGTCAGCCCCAGCATTTT. The full variable domain, with the rest looked up from reference TRBV7-8 and TRBJ1-5, is GAGVSQSPRYKVAKRGQDVALRCDPISGHVSLFWYQQALGQGPEFLTYFQNEAQLDKSGLPSDRFFAERPEGSVSTLKIQRTQQEDSAVYLCASSPIGTVLSQPQHFGDGTRLSIL.